These 30 T cell receptor beta chains share one sample of origin, sequenced in a study of blood T cells in healthy people across ages. Through a sample-barcoded 5' primer and a J-beta primer mix, a second PCR was run for roughly 6 to 12 cycles. Each CDR3 protein gets one entry after TCRdb re-called the 5' RACE reads with MiXCR. The sample includes around 970,000 distinct CDR3 sequences, roughly half seen only once; the top ten take over 20%. The sample was blood. Receptors originate from a woman aged 55-70 years in good health.

In nucleotides, the CDR3 is TGCAGCGCACTCCACGGGACTAGCGGGAGTCACGAGCAGTACTTC. It codes for CSALHGTSGSHEQYF. The genes are TRBV20-1 and TRBJ2-7; 14 bases fit TRBD2. Germline V gene sequence: CDR1 DFQATT, CDR2 SNEGSKA (reference sequence). This CDR3 comprises 15 residues.

The gene calls are TRBV6-5 and TRBJ2-3, with TRBD2 matching 13 bases. This CDR3 contains 16 residues. From germline, CDR1 is MNHEY and CDR2 SVGAGI. The V segment lost 5 bases and the J segment 4 bases; nucleotides outside the gene matches: 6. DNA for the CDR3: TGTGCCAGCAGTCGCGGGACTAGCGGGATCTCAGATACGCAGTATTTT. It is translated as CASSRGTSGISDTQYF.

On this clonotype: The junction departs from germline at one end; a sequencing error may be responsible. The chain couples TRBV12-3 or TRBV12-4 to TRBJ2-4, with TRBD1 identical over 9 bases. This CDR3 region has 16 residues. This CDR3 is CVSSRSDRGSKNIQYF. CDR3 DNA sequence: TGTGTCAGCAGCCGATCGGACAGGGGTTCCAAAAACATTCAGTACTTC.

This clonotype was recorded a few times. V gene TRBV20-1 combines with J gene TRBJ2-1; D may be TRBD2 (7 bases). This CDR3 has 13 amino acids. Germline-derived CDR1 and CDR2 are DFQATT and SNEGSKA (reference sequence). V gave up 5 bases and J gave up 9 bases, with 17 bases separating them. The CDR3 loop reads CSAGGGFFGEQFF. The CDR3 coding sequence is TGCAGTGCTGGGGGGGGCTTCTTTGGTGAGCAGTTCTTC.

The J gene is TRBJ2-3, the V gene TRBV9; 14 positions agree with TRBD2. This CDR3 has 16 residues. Trimming removed 4 bases from V and 1 base from J; junction bases left unmatched: 2. Germline V gives CDR1 SGDLS, CDR2 YYNGEE. The CDR3: CASSRLAGGGTDTQYF. CDR3 in DNA: TGTGCCAGCAGCAGACTAGCGGGAGGGGGCACAGATACGCAGTATTTT.

The rearrangement joins TRBV7-4 to TRBJ1-1; 7 bases are shared with TRBD1. Germline V gene lookup returns CDR1 SGHVT and CDR2 SQSDAQ. This CDR3 has 16 amino acids. V was clipped by 5 bases and J by 1 base; unmatched bases: 10. The CDR3 coding sequence is TGTGCCAGCAGCCCCGACAGGGAGATGGGGAACACTGAAGCTTTCTTT. Residues: CASSPDREMGNTEAFF.

The V call is TRBV4-1, the J call TRBJ1-5; a possible D gene is TRBD1 (5 bases). Germline CDR1 reads MGHRA; CDR2 reads YSYEKL. Trimming left V 4 bases short and J 2 bases short, with 12 bases between. The CDR3 contains 15 residues. CDR3 residues: CASSRSPGGNQPQHF. The CDR3 coding sequence is TGCGCCAGCAGCCGGTCACCGGGGGGCAATCAGCCCCAGCATTTT.

This clonotype was recorded many times. The chain employs TRBV5-1 and TRBJ2-3, with D tentatively TRBD2 (5 bases). The CDR3 contains 14 residues. V was clipped by 7 bases and J by 0 bases, with 12 bases between them. CDR1 is SGHRS, CDR2 YFSETQ, per germline. For the CDR3, the DNA is TGCGCCAGCCAGCGGTTAACTAGCACAGATACGCAGTATTTT. It translates to CASQRLTSTDTQYF.

A few counts support this clonotype. This chain joins TRBV6-5 and TRBJ2-3, with D perhaps given as TRBD1 or TRBD2 (5 bases each). This CDR3 is 14 amino acids long. V was cut by 5 bases and J by 0 bases, with 9 bases left in between. CDR1 is MNHEY, CDR2 SVGAGI, per germline. CDR3: CASSPRGSTDTQYF. CDR3 nucleotides: TGTGCCAGCAGTCCGAGGGGAAGCACAGATACGCAGTATTTT.

The genes are TRBV9 and TRBJ2-1; 10 nucleotides align to TRBD2. This CDR3 has 15 residues. V lost 1 base and J lost 7; bases outside the gene matches: 5. Germline lookup yields CDR1 SGDLS and CDR2 YYNGEE. The CDR3 DNA sequence: TGTGCCAGCAGCGTATCTAGCGGGAGTGTTAATGAGCAGTTCTTC. Protein product: CASSVSSGSVNEQFF.

A few counts support this clonotype. The chain carries TRBV12-3 or TRBV12-4 and TRBJ2-1; D might be TRBD1 (6 bases). CDR3 length: 18 residues. V shed 4 bases and J shed 0 bases, with 19 bases lying between them. CDR3 sequence (DNA): TGTGCCAGCAGTTCTCAGGACAGCTCCAAGGTCTCCTACAATGAGCAGTTCTTC. This codes for CASSSQDSSKVSYNEQFF.

This CDR3 is CASRRRSRAEGGFNQPQHF. The CDR3 DNA reads as TGTGCCAGCAGACGAAGGTCCAGGGCTGAAGGGGGATTTAATCAGCCCCAGCATTTT. The chain joins TRBV6-1 to TRBJ1-5; D is perhaps TRBD1 (6 bases). CDR1 MNHNS and CDR2 SASEGT come from the germline V gene. Trimming removed 6 bases at V and 4 bases at J, with 28 bases between. This CDR3 spans 19 amino acids.

V usage is TRBV20-1 and J usage is TRBJ1-5, with D perhaps matching TRBD1 (5 bases). V lost 6 bases to trimming and J lost 1 base, with 13 bases between them. CDR3 size: 14 residues. Germline assignment: CDR1 DFQATT and CDR2 SNEGSKA (reference sequence). The CDR3 protein is CSASGTPSNQPQHF. In nucleotides, the CDR3 is TGCAGTGCATCCGGGACTCCGAGCAATCAGCCCCAGCATTTT.

V is TRBV27 and J is TRBJ2-3; TRBD2 matches 10 bases. Per germline, CDR1 MNHEY and CDR2 SMNVEV (reference sequence). The trim removed 6 bases at V and 2 bases at J, leaving 14 bases unmatched. This CDR3 is built from 18 residues. As DNA, the CDR3 is TGTGCCAGCAGACTTTATCTAGCGGGAGATGGTAACACAGATACGCAGTATTTT. Its protein is CASRLYLAGDGNTDTQYF.

The sample holds a few counts of this clonotype. The V and J genes are TRBV7-2 and TRBJ2-7, with 8 nucleotides matching TRBD1. With V trimmed by 3 bases and J by 4 bases, 5 bases remained unmatched. CDR3 length equals 14 residues. Germline V gene data show CDR1 as SGHTA and CDR2 as FQGNSA. The CDR3 protein is CASSLDREVYEQYF. CDR3 nucleotide sequence: TGTGCCAGCAGCTTGGACAGGGAGGTTTACGAGCAGTACTTC.

This sequence joins TRBV20-1 and TRBJ1-2, with D hard to call. CDR3 length: 14 amino acids. Germline V gives CDR1 DFQATT, CDR2 SNEGSKA (reference sequence). Trimming took off 4 bases at V and 2 bases at J, with 14 bases between the two ends. The CDR3 sequence is CSAKQTERNYGYTF. In nucleotides, the CDR3 is TGCAGTGCTAAACAAACGGAACGAAACTATGGCTACACCTTC.

This clonotype was observed a few times. The CDR3 sequence is CAISDTGSPYNEQFF. In DNA form, the CDR3 reads TGTGCCATCAGTGATACAGGGAGTCCCTACAATGAGCAGTTCTTC. The chain joins TRBV10-3 to TRBJ2-1; D may be TRBD1 (6 bases). V lost 3 bases to trimming and J lost 2 bases, with 11 bases between them. Germline-derived CDR1 and CDR2 are ENHRY and SYGVKD. This CDR3 is 15 amino acids long.

CDR3 in DNA: TGCAGTGCTAGAGGAAGGACGGGGCCAGGGGCCAACGTCCTGACTTTC. Its protein is CSARGRTGPGANVLTF. The V gene is TRBV20-1, the J gene TRBJ2-6; D possibly matches TRBD1 or TRBD2 (5 bases each). Trimming took off 1 base at V and 4 bases at J, with 14 bases between the two ends. This CDR3 has 16 residues. Germline-derived CDR1 and CDR2 are DFQATT and SNEGSKA (reference sequence).

This clonotype was recorded at least ten times. This clone may be a read error of a much larger clone one base away. The J gene is TRBJ2-3, the V gene TRBV20-1; D may be TRBD2 (5 bases). Germline V lookup: CDR1 DFQATT, CDR2 SNEGSKA (reference sequence). Deletions cut 0 bases from V and 2 bases from J, with 15 bases between. The CDR3 extends over 16 amino acids. The DNA of the CDR3 is TGCAGTGCTAGAGATTCCCGGGGAGCGCACACAGATACGCAGTATTTT. It is translated as CSARDSRGAHTDTQYF.

CDR3 amino acids: CASSPGILAVSSYNEQFF. DNA for the CDR3: TGCGCCAGCAGCCCGGGAATATTAGCGGTGAGCTCCTACAATGAGCAGTTCTTC. The J gene is TRBJ2-1, the V gene TRBV4-1; perhaps TRBD2 as D (6 bases). The CDR3 sequence is 18 residues long. Trimming took off 4 bases at V and 0 bases at J, with 19 bases between the two ends. The germline V gene encodes CDR1 MGHRA and CDR2 YSYEKL.

The gene calls are TRBV29-1 and TRBJ1-2, with 7 bases that match TRBD1. Germline CDR1 SQVTM, CDR2 ANQGSEA. V shed 0 bases and J 6 bases; nucleotides not matched to a gene: 10. The CDR3 totals 15 residues. The chain's CDR3 is CSVEDLSGTADGYTF. The CDR3 bases are TGCAGCGTTGAAGATCTTTCCGGGACAGCCGATGGCTACACCTTC.

The rearrangement uses TRBV5-4 and TRBJ2-3, with a weak D call TRBD1 (5 bases). The CDR3 extends over 15 amino acids. The germline V and J ends were trimmed by 0 bases and 3 bases, with 11 bases remaining between them. Germline V lookup: CDR1 SGHNT, CDR2 YYREEE (reference sequence). The CDR3 nucleotides are TGTGCCAGCAGCTTGGATTCAGGGTGGACAGATACGCAGTATTTT. It is translated as CASSLDSGWTDTQYF.

This chain's CDR3 is CSVPRGTGGVSGYTF. The CDR3 nucleotides are TGCAGCGTCCCACGGGGGACAGGGGGGGTTTCTGGCTACACCTTC. The chain carries TRBV29-1 and TRBJ1-2; 11 bases are a match to TRBD1. Germline loops: CDR1 SQVTM, CDR2 ANQGSEA. CDR3 length: 15 amino acids. V lost 6 bases to trimming and J lost 7 bases; unmatched junction nucleotides: 13.

This clonotype turned up a few times. J is TRBJ2-4 and V is TRBV6-6; 7 bases map to TRBD2. The J call may be mistaken, given a closer DNA end match to TRBJ2-7. The CDR3 spans 15 residues. Germline-derived CDR1 and CDR2 are MNHNY and SVGAGI (reference sequence). In DNA, the CDR3 is TGTGCCAGCAGTTACTCGGCGCAGCGGGAACACGAGCAGTACTTC. This translates into CASSYSAQREHEQYF.

This clonotype appeared a few times. The gene calls are TRBV12-3 or TRBV12-4 and TRBJ2-1; D is unclear. The ends were cut back, 1 base at V and 6 bases at J, with 19 bases in the middle. This CDR3 region has 17 residues. The CDR3 bases are TGTGCCAGCAGTTTAGACCCCCTAGGCCTTCTCCCCAATGAGCAGTTCTTC. It yields the protein CASSLDPLGLLPNEQFF.

This clonotype occurred a few times. The V and J genes are TRBV4-3 and TRBJ2-1; D is uncertain. The germline CDR1 and CDR2 sequences are LGHNA and YSLEER. CDR3 length equals 15 residues. With 3 bases removed from V and 5 bases from J, the gap between germline ends came to 14 bases. Written as DNA, the CDR3 is TGCGCCAGCAGCCACGGCGTAGGCAACAACAATGAGCAGTTCTTC. This gives the protein CASSHGVGNNNEQFF.

This clonotype was picked up one time. V and J are TRBV20-1 and TRBJ2-3; D ambiguous. Between the trimmed V and J ends, which lost 3 bases and 5 bases, there was a span of 12 bases. The CDR3 is 13 amino acids. Per germline, CDR1 DFQATT and CDR2 SNEGSKA (reference sequence). CDR3 sequence: CSASGEFRDTQYF. The CDR3, as DNA: TGCAGTGCTAGTGGGGAATTTCGAGATACGCAGTATTTT.

The chain couples TRBV10-3 to TRBJ2-1; D might be TRBD1 (5 bases). The CDR3 length is 13 residues. V lost 4 bases, J lost 3 bases, and 7 bases lay in between. From germline, CDR1 is ENHRY and CDR2 SYGVKD. The CDR3 protein is CAISGQRYNEQFF. For the CDR3, the DNA is TGTGCCATCAGTGGACAGCGCTACAATGAGCAGTTCTTC.

The rearrangement uses TRBV5-1 and TRBJ2-7; 12 bases line up with TRBD2. This CDR3 spans 15 amino acids. Germline-derived CDR1 and CDR2 are SGHRS and YFSETQ. Unmatched junction bases numbered 12, after V lost 4 bases and J lost 10 bases. CDR3 DNA: TGCGCCAGCAGCACGACTAGCGGGAGTTCTTTGGAACAGTACTTC. The encoded protein is CASSTTSGSSLEQYF.

The gene calls are TRBV18 and TRBJ1-2, with TRBD1 matching over 7 bases. The trim removed 3 bases at V and 3 bases at J, leaving 4 bases unmatched. Looked up from germline, CDR1 is KGHSH and CDR2 is LQKENI. The CDR3 has 14 residues. CDR3 nucleotide sequence: TGTGCCAGCTCACCTGGCGACAGGGACTATGGCTACACCTTC. It codes for CASSPGDRDYGYTF.